The entry that follows covers one T cell receptor beta chain sequence. Its antigen target is currently unknown. Base qualities were left out, and no much larger clone turns up one base away. The data were obtained in a study of blood T cell repertoires in COVID-19 (dated by TCRdb to 2018 to 2021). At the level of the whole study: Samples covering the acute and convalescent phases of COVID-19 were provided by collaborators in the United States, Italy and Spain. The material from the prospective study consisted of cDNA or gDNA derived from T cells, B-cell-depleted T cells, or PBMCs. Deeply sampled blood TCRbeta repertoires from subjects exposed to, actively infected with, or recovered from COVID-19 were included in the dataset. The repertoires were released in a freely available public database meant as a resource for research on the immune response to SARS-CoV-2. The samples were drawn from the first 160 participants of the ongoing ImmuneRACE study and from some 1,300 subjects provided by 6 global collaborators. Sample metadata almost always included a de-identified subject ID, COVID-19 status, age in years and sex. Where available, HLA class I and class II types were taken from metadata supplied by the sample provider and were not determined by assay-based typing.

Study-wide conclusions, independent of this receptor: The quantity of clinical and demographic metadata differed by source and by participant and was supplied without curation.

TCRbeta CDR3 regions were amplified from genomic DNA by means of the immunoSEQ Assay, a bias-controlled multiplex PCR. In the original analysis: The number of nucleated cells in each sample was estimated from the amplification of reference gene primers within the assay. Sequence reads were collapsed and filtered to measure the absolute abundance of every unique TCRbeta CDR3 rearrangement. For each sample, productive Simpson clonality was calculated by taking the square root of Simpson's diversity index across productive rearrangements. Held by TCRdb, this immuneACCESS table contains in-frame sequences only and omits some clones. Under half of the omission traces to an unresolved V gene where checked; the cause of the rest is unknown. The D gene and trimming were derived from the DNA, and the V and J assignments and clone size from that table. The sample yields about 87,000 clones; around 75% were counted once. In total, the top ten clones hold roughly 4.2% of the sample.

Spanning cysteine to phenylalanine, the CDR3 consists of 15 amino acids. The CDR3 DNA has 45 bases and is translated from base 1. Reading the germline V gene gives CDR1 SGHRS and CDR2 YFSETQ. Compared with germline, V lacks 3 bases and J lacks 1 base; bases without a gene match: 6. The collaborating institutions used their own protocols to collect whole blood in K2EDTA tubes. For TCRbeta analysis, collaborators shipped samples as frozen whole blood, isolated PBMCs, or DNA extracted from either of those sample types. The sequence came from a woman aged 45-65 years with acute or convalescent COVID-19. Input material: peripheral blood. The sequence is built from TRBV5-1 and TRBJ1-1, with 7 central nucleotides matching TRBD1. The CDR3 sequence is CASSSRGQQNTEAFF. In nucleotide form, the sequence is TGCGCCAGCAGCTCTAGGGGACAGCAGAACACTGAAGCTTTCTTT.